This T cell receptor (beta chain) was recorded in a study of identical twins. MiXCR was run by TCRdb on the 5' RACE reads, yielding one entry per CDR3 protein. The sample has around 530,000 distinct CDR3 sequences; 13% to 15% are singletons. This sample was also put to use in a study of yellow fever vaccine responses in identical twins.

The origin of this receptor is a woman aged 18 to 35 in good health. Sample: CD4+ T cells sorted from blood.

The CDR3 region has the DNA TGCGCCAGCAAGGGAGATGGGTTTACTGAAGCTTTCTTT. Translated: CASKGDGFTEAFF. This chain uses TRBV5-1 with TRBJ1-1; D unclear. Trimming took off 6 bases at V and 5 bases at J, with 14 bases between the two ends. CDR1 is SGHRS, CDR2 YFSETQ, per germline. The CDR3 is 13 residues long.